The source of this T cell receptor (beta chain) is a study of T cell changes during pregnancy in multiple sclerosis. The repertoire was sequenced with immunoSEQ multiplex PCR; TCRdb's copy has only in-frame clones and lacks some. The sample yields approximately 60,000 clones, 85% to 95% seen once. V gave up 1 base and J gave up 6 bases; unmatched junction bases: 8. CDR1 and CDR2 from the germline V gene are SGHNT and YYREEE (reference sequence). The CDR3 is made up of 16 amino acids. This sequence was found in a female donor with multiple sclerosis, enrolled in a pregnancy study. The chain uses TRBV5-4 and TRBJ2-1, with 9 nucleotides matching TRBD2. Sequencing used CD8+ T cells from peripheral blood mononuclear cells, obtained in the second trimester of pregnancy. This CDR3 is CASSLRGAGGPNEQFF. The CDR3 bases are TGTGCCAGCAGCTTGAGGGGGGCGGGAGGGCCCAATGAGCAGTTCTTC.